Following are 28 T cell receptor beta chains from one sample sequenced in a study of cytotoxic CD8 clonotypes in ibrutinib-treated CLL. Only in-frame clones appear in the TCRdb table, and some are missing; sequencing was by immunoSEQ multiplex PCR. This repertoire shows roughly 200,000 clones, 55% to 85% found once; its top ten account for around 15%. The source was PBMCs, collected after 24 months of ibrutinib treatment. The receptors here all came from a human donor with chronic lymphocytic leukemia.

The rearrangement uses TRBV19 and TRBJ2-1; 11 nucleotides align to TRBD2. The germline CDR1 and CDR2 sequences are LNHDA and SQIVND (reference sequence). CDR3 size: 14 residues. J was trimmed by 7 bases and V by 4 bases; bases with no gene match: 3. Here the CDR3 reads CASSTRTSGNEQFF. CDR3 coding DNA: TGTGCCAGTAGTACAAGGACTAGCGGGAATGAGCAGTTCTTC.

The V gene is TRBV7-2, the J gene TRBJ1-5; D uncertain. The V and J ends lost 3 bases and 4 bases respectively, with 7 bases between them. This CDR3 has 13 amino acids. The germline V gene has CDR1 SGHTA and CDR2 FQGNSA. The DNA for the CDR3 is TGTGCCAGCAGCTTCTCAGAAAATCAGCCCCAGCATTTT. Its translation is CASSFSENQPQHF.

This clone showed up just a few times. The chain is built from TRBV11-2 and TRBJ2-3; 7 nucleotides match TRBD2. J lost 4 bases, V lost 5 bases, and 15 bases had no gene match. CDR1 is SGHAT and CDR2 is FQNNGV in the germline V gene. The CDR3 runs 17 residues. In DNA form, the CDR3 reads TGTGCCAGCAGCCTAGTCCCCGCCGCAGCGGGACCAGATACGCAGTATTTT. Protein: CASSLVPAAAGPDTQYF.

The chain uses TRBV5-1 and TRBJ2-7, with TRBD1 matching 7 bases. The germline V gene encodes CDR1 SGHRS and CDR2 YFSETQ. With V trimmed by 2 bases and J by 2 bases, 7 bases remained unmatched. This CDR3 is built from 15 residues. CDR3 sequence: CASSLLSGQTYEQYF. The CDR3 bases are TGCGCCAGCAGCTTATTGTCGGGACAGACCTACGAGCAGTACTTC.

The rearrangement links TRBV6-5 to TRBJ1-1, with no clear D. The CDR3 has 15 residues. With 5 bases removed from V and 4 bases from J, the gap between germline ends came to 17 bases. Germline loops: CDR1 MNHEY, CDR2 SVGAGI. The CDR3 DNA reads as TGTGCCAGCAGTGCGACGAGTGGATTGGGCACTGAAGCTTTCTTT. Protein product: CASSATSGLGTEAFF.

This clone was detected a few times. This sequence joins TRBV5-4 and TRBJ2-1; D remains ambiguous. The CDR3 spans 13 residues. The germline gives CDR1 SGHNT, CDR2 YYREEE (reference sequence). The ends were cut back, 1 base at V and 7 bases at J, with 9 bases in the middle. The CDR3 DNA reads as TGTGCCAGCAGCTTGCGTAGGGCGAATGAGCAGTTCTTC. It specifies CASSLRRANEQFF.

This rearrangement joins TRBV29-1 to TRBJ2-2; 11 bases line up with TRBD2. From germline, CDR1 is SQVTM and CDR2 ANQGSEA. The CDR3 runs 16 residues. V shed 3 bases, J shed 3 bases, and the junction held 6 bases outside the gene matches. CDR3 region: CSVDTSGGVDTGELFF. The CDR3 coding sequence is TGCAGCGTTGATACTAGCGGGGGAGTCGACACCGGGGAGCTGTTTTTT.

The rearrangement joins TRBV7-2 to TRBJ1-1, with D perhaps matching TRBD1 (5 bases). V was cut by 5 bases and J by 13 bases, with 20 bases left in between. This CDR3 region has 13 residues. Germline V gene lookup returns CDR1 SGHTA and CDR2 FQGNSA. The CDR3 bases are TGTGCCAGCAGCCCCAGCCGGGACGCAGTAGTTTTCTTT. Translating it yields CASSPSRDAVVFF.

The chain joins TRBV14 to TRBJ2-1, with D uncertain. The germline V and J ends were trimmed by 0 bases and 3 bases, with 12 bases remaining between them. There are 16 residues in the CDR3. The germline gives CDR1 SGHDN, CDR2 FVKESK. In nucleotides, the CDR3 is TGTGCCAGCAGCCAAGAGATGGGATCGGACTACAATGAGCAGTTCTTC. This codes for CASSQEMGSDYNEQFF.

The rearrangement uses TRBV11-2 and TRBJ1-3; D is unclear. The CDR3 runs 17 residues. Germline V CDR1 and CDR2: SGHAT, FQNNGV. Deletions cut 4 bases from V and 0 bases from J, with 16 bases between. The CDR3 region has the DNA TGTGCCAGCAGCTCACGCGGGGTTCTAAGCTCTGGAAACACCATATATTTT. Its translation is CASSSRGVLSSGNTIYF.

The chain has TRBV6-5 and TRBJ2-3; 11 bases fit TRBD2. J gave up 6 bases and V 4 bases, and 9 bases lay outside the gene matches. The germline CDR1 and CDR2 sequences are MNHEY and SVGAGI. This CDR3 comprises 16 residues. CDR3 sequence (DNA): TGTGCCAGCAGTTCTAGTCTAGCGGGAGGAGAGGATACGCAGTATTTT. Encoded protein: CASSSSLAGGEDTQYF.

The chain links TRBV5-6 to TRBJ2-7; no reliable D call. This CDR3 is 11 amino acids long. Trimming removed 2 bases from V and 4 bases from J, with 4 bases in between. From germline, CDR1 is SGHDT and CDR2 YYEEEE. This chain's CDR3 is CASSFGYEQYF. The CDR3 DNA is TGTGCCAGCAGCTTTGGGTACGAGCAGTACTTC.

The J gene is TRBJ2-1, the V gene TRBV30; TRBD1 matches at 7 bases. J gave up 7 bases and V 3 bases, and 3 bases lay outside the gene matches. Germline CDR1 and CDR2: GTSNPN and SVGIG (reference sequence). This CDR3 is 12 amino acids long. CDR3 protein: CAWSLQGNEQFF. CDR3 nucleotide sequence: TGTGCCTGGAGCCTACAGGGGAATGAGCAGTTCTTC.

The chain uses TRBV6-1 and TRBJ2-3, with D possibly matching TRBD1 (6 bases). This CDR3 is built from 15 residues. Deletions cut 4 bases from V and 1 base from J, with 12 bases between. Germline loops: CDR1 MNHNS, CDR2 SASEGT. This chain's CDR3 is CASSGVGAGTDTQYF. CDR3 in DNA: TGTGCCAGCAGTGGTGTGGGGGCGGGCACAGATACGCAGTATTTT.

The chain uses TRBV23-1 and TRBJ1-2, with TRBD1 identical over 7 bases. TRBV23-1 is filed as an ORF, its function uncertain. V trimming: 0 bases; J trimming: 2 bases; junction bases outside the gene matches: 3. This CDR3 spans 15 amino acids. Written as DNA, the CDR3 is TGCGCCAGCAGTCAATCGGAGGGGGCAAACTATGGCTACACCTTC. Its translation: CASSQSEGANYGYTF.

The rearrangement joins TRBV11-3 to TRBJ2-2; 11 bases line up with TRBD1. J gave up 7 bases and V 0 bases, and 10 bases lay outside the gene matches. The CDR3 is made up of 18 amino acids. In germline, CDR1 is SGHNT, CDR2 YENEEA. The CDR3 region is CASSLEFLGQGAGGELFF. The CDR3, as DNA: TGTGCCAGCAGCTTAGAATTTCTAGGACAGGGGGCCGGCGGGGAGCTGTTTTTT.

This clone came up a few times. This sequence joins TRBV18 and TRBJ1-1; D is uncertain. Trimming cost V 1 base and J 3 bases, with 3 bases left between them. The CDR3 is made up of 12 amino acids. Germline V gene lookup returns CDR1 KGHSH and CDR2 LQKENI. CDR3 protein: CASSPRHTEAFF. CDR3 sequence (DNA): TGTGCCAGCTCACCACGGCACACTGAAGCTTTCTTT.

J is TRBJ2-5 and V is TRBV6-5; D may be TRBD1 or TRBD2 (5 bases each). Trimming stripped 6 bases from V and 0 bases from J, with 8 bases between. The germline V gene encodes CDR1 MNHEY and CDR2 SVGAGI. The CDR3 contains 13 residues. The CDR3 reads CASRGVYQETQYF. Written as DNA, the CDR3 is TGTGCCAGCAGGGGGGTCTACCAAGAGACCCAGTACTTC.

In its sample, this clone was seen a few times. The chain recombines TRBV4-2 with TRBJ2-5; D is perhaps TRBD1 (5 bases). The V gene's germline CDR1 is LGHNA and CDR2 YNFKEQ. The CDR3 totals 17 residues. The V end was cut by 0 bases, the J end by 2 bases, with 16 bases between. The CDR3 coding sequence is TGTGCCAGCAGCCAAGAGGGTCGCGTAGCAGGGCAAGAGACCCAGTACTTC. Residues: CASSQEGRVAGQETQYF.

The CDR3 is CASSLAAVPSRPFF. DNA for the CDR3: TGTGCCAGCAGCTTGGCGGCCGTCCCCTCAAGACCGTTCTTC. The gene calls are TRBV5-6 and TRBJ2-1; no firm D call. V shed 0 bases and J shed 15 bases, with 19 bases lying between them. The CDR3 runs 14 residues. Germline-derived CDR1 and CDR2 are SGHDT and YYEEEE.

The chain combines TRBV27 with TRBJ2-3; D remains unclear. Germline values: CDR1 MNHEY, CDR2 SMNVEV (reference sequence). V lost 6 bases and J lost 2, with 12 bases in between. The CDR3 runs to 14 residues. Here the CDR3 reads CASSLHLSTDTQYF. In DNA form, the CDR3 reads TGTGCCAGCAGCTTACACCTTTCCACAGATACGCAGTATTTT.

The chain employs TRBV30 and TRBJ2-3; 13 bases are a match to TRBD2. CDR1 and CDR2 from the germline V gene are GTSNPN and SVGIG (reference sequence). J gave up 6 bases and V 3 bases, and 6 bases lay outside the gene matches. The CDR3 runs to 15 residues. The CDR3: CAWRYGLAGADTQYF. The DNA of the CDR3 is TGTGCCTGGAGGTATGGACTAGCGGGAGCGGATACGCAGTATTTT.

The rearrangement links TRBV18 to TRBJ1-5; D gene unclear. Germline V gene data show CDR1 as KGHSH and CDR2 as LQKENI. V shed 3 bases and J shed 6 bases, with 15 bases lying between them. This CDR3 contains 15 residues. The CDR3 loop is CASSPLGEPIQPQHF. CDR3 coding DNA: TGTGCCAGCTCACCCCTTGGGGAACCCATTCAGCCCCAGCATTTT.

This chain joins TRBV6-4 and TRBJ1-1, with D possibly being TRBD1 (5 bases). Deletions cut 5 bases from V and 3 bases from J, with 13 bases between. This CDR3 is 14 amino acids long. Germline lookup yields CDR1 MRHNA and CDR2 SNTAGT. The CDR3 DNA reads TGTGCCAGCAGTCTAACTACAGGCGACACTGAAGCTTTCTTT. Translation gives CASSLTTGDTEAFF.

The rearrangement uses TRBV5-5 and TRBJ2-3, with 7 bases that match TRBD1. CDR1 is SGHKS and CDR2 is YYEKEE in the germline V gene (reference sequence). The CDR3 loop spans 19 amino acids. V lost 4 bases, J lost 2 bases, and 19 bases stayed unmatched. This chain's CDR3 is CASSRRPVPTGFDTDTQYF. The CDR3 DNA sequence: TGTGCCAGCAGCCGACGCCCCGTCCCGACAGGGTTCGACACAGATACGCAGTATTTT.

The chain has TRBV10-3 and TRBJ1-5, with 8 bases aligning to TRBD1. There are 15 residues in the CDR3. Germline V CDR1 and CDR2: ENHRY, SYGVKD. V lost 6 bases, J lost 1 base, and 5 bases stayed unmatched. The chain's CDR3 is CAIRAGGVSNQPQHF. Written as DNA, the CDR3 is TGTGCCATCAGGGCAGGGGGCGTCAGCAATCAGCCCCAGCATTTT.

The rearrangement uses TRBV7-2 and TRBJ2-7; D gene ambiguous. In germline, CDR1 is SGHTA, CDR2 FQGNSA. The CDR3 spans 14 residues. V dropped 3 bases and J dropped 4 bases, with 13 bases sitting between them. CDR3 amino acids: CASSLVPSGYEQYF. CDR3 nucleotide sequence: TGTGCCAGCAGCTTGGTACCATCCGGTTACGAGCAGTACTTC. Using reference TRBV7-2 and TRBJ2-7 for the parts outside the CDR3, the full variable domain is GAGVSQSPSNKVTEKGKDVELRCDPISGHTALYWYRQSLGQGLEFLIYFQGNSAPDKSGLPSDRFSAERTGGSVSTLTIQRTQQEDSAVYLCASSLVPSGYEQYFGPGTRLTVT.

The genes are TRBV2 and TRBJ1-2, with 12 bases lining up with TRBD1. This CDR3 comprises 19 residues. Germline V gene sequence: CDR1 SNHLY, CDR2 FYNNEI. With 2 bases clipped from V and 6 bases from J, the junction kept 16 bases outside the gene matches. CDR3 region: CASSERRGQGARRADGYTF. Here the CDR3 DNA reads TGTGCCAGCAGTGAACGAAGGGGACAGGGGGCGCGTAGGGCTGATGGCTACACCTTC.